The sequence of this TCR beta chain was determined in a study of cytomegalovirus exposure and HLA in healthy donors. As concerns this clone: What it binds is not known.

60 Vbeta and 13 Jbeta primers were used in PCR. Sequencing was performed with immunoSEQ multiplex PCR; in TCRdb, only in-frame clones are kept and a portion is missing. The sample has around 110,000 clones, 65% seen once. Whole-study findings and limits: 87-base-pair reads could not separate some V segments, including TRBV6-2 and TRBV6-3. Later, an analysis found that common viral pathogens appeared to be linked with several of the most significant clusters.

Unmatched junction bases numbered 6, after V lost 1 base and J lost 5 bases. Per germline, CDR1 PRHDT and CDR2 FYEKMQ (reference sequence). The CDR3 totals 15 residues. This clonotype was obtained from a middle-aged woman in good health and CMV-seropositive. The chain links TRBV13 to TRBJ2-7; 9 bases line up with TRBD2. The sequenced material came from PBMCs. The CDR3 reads CASSLEAGGLNEQYF. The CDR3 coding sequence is TGTGCCAGCAGCTTAGAAGCGGGAGGTTTGAACGAGCAGTACTTC.